Here is one T cell receptor beta chain with its context. Its antigen remains unknown. The germline V gene encodes CDR1 SGHNT and CDR2 YYREEE (reference sequence). The ends lost 3 bases at V and 2 bases at J; junction bases unmatched: 10. This CDR3 has 16 residues. The treatment denotes: oral pan-JAK inhibitor, 5-10 mg twice daily. Extraction of RNA preceded its reverse transcription into cDNA, which served as the sequencing template. Sequencing was performed with immunoSEQ multiplex PCR; in TCRdb, only in-frame clones are kept and a portion is missing. The sample lists 150,000 or so clones, less than 75% occurring once. This sample is part of a study of CD8+ T cells in alopecia areata. General study findings and limits: Just one nonresponder means the tie between baseline CD8+ expansion and response stays uncertain.

V usage is TRBV5-4 and J usage is TRBJ1-2; 7 positions match TRBD1. Source: CD4+ T cells sorted from blood, taken at approximately week 60, from a patient treated with tofacitinib. This clonotype was sampled from a human donor with alopecia areata. CDR3 nucleotide sequence: TGTGCCAGCAGCTCGAGGTCAGGGGGTGTAAACTATGGCTACACCTTC. Protein product: CASSSRSGGVNYGYTF. The variable domain in full, completed from reference TRBV5-4 and TRBJ1-2, reads ETGVTQSPTHLIKTRGQQVTLRCSSQSGHNTVSWYQQALGQGPQFIFQYYREEENGRGNFPPRFSGLQFPNYSSELNVNALELDDSALYLCASSSRSGGVNYGYTFGSGTRLTVV.